This T cell receptor beta chain was profiled in a study of shared clonotypes between healthy human individuals. This clone was found a few times. Naive CD8 cells were CD45RO-negative, positively selected for CCR7, excluding terminally differentiated effector memory CD45RA+ cells. How the authors handled the data: In the immunoSEQ data, sequences were junction-only and lacked quality scores, so filtering differed. The method was immunoSEQ multiplex PCR; TCRdb's version includes in-frame clones alone and lacks a portion of them. From that table come the V and J calls and clone size; the DNA was used to work out D and trimming. The table includes about 820,000 clones, roughly 92% detected once. J lost 3 bases, V lost 5 bases, and 5 bases had no gene match. Germline lookup yields CDR1 SEHNR and CDR2 FQNEAQ (reference sequence). CDR3 size: 15 residues.

This receptor was identified in a man aged 25-45 years in good health. Sequenced: naive CD8+ T cells sorted from blood. The chain carries TRBV7-9 and TRBJ2-7, with 12 positions matching TRBD2. CDR3: CASSPPLAGGYEQYF. Here the CDR3 DNA reads TGTGCCAGCAGCCCCCCACTAGCGGGAGGCTACGAGCAGTACTTC. Combining the CDR3 with reference TRBV7-9 and TRBJ2-7 gives the whole variable domain DTGVSQNPRHKITKRGQNVTFRCDPISEHNRLYWYRQTLGQGPEFLTYFQNEAQLEKSRLLSDRFSAERPKGSFSTLEIQRTEQGDSAMYLCASSPPLAGGYEQYFGPGTRLTVT.